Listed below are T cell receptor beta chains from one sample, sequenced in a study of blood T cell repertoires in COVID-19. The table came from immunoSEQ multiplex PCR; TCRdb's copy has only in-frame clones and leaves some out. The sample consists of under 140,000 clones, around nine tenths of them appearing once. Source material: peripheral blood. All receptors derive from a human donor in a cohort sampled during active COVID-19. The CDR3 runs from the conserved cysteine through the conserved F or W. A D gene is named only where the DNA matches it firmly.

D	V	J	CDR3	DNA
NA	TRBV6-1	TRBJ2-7	CASSEAGYSYEQYF	TGTGCCAGCAGTGAAGCGGGCTACTCCTACGAGCAGTACTTC
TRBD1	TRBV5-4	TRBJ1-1	CASSLGQGAITEAFF	TGTGCCAGCAGCTTGGGACAGGGGGCGATCACTGAAGCTTTCTTT
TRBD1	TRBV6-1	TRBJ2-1	CASSEAGTVYNEQFF	TGTGCCAGCAGTGAAGCGGGGACAGTTTACAATGAGCAGTTCTTC
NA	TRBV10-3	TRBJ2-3	CATGTQGADTQYF	TGTGCCACTGGGACACAAGGGGCAGATACGCAGTATTTT
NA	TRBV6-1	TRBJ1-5	CASSEVSNQPQHF	TGTGCCAGCAGTGAAGTAAGCAATCAGCCCCAGCATTTT
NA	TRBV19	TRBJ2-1	CASSIRERRGNNEQFF	TGTGCCAGTAGTATACGAGAGAGGAGGGGAAACAATGAGCAGTTCTTC
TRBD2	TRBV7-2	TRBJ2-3	CASSLDSGTSGRRSTQYF	TGTGCCAGCAGCTTAGACTCCGGGACTAGCGGCAGAAGGTCTACGCAGTATTTT
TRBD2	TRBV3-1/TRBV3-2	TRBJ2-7	CASSLHISGLAPYEQYF	TGTGCCAGCAGCCTACACATCTCGGGACTAGCGCCTTACGAGCAGTACTTC
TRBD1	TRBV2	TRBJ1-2	CASSEATGGYGYTF	TGTGCCAGCAGTGAAGCGACAGGGGGTTATGGCTACACCTTC
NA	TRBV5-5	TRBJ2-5	CASSLGVGVGYETQYF	TGTGCCAGCAGCTTGGGGGTAGGGGTGGGGTACGAGACCCAGTACTTC
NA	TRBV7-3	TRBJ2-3	CASSPDGGAGTQYF	TGTGCCAGCAGCCCAGATGGGGGGGCTGGTACGCAGTATTTT
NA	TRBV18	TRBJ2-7	CASSPRMETYEQYF	TGTGCCAGCTCACCACGTATGGAGACCTACGAGCAGTACTTC
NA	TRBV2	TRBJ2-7	CASSEGEETYEQYF	TGTGCCAGCAGTGAGGGGGAGGAGACCTACGAGCAGTACTTC
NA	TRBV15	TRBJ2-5	CATSRDWRTPQETQYF	TGTGCCACCAGCAGAGATTGGAGGACGCCACAAGAGACCCAGTACTTC
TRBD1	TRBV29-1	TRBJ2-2	CSAPLQGSGELFF	TGCAGCGCCCCGTTACAGGGGTCCGGGGAGCTGTTTTTT
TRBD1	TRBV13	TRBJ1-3	CASSFGDSGNTIYF	TGTGCCAGCAGCTTTGGGGACAGTGGAAACACCATATATTTT
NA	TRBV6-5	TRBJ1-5	CASSMRDNQPQHF	TGTGCCAGCAGTATGCGCGATAATCAGCCCCAGCATTTT
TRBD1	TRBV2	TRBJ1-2	CASSEAKTNRGSYGYTF	TGTGCCAGCAGTGAAGCGAAAACGAACAGGGGTTCGTATGGCTACACCTTC